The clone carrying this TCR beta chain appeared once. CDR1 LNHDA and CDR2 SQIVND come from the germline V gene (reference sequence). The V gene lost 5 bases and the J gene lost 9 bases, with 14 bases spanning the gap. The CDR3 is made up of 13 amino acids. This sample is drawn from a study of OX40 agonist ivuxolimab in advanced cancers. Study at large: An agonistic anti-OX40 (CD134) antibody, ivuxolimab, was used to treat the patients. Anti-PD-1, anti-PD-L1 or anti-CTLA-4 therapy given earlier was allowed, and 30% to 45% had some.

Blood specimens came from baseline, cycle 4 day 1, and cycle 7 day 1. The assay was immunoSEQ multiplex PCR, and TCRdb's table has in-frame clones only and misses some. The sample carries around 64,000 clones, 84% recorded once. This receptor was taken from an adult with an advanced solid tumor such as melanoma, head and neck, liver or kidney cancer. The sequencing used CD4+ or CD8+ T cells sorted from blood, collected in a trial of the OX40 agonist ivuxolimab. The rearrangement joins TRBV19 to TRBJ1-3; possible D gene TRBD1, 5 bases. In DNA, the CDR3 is TGTGCCAGTAGTGAGGGGCACGGTGGCACCATATATTTT. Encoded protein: CASSEGHGGTIYF.